A single sample is the source of the 7 T cell receptor beta chains below, sequenced in a study of control samples from healthy donors and cancer patients. Method: immunoSEQ multiplex PCR; TCRdb's copy keeps in-frame clones and lacks some. Of about 51,000 clones in the sample, 85% to 90% are singletons; the top ten hold just under 40%. The sample taken for sequencing was PBMCs. The receptors originated from a man in his fifties or sixties with head and neck cancer.

The chain couples TRBV2 to TRBJ2-7; 9 positions match TRBD1. The CDR3 is made up of 14 amino acids. Looked up from germline, CDR1 is SNHLY and CDR2 is FYNNEI. Unmatched junction bases numbered 7, after V lost 3 bases and J lost 7 bases. DNA for the CDR3: TGTGCCAGCAGTGAGGAACAGGGGGCCAGGGAGCAGTACTTC. Translation gives CASSEEQGAREQYF.

As for this clone: The junction shows a germline mismatch at one end, possibly a read error. This chain connects TRBV10-3 to TRBJ2-7; D unclear. CDR3 size: 13 residues. Germline CDR1 ENHRY, CDR2 SYGVKD. As DNA, the CDR3 is TGTGCCATCAGTCAGTCGAGTACCTACGAGCAGTACTTC. It is translated as CAISQSSTYEQYF.

The chain employs TRBV15 and TRBJ1-5; a weak D match, TRBD1 (5 bases). V shed 10 bases and J shed 2 bases, with 12 bases lying between them. Germline values: CDR1 LNHNV, CDR2 YYDKDF (reference sequence). The CDR3 length is 13 residues. The CDR3 coding sequence is TGTGCCATCGGGGCAGGTCGCAATCAGCCCCAGCATTTT. This encodes CAIGAGRNQPQHF. The complete variable domain, with remaining parts taken from reference TRBV15 and TRBJ1-5, reads DAMVIQNPRYQVTQFGKPVTLSCSQTLNHNVMYWYQQKSSQAPKLLFHYYDKDFNNEADTPDNFQSRRPNTSFCFLDIRSPGLGDTAMYLCAIGAGRNQPQHFGDGTRLSIL.

The chain recombines TRBV4-2 with TRBJ1-6, with 9 bases identical to TRBD1. Germline-derived CDR1 and CDR2 are LGHNA and YNFKEQ. The CDR3 is made up of 17 amino acids. The trim removed 4 bases at V and 5 bases at J, leaving 9 bases unmatched. The CDR3 DNA is TGTGCCAGCAGCCCACAAGGGACAGGGAACAATAATTCACCCCTCCACTTT. Translated, it gives CASSPQGTGNNNSPLHF.

The gene calls are TRBV7-2 and TRBJ2-7, with D possibly TRBD1 on 6 matching bases. CDR3 length: 12 amino acids. V was shortened by 7 bases and J by 0 bases, with 7 bases between the two germline ends. Germline loops: CDR1 SGHTA, CDR2 FQGNSA. The CDR3 DNA reads TGTGCCAGCAACAGGGACTCCTACGAGCAGTACTTC. Translating it yields CASNRDSYEQYF.

This clone was recorded a few times. V and J are TRBV5-6 and TRBJ2-5; D is uncertain. The CDR3 length is 14 residues. CDR1 and CDR2 (germline): SGHDT, YYEEEE. The germline V and J ends were trimmed by 0 bases and 4 bases, with 10 bases remaining between them. The CDR3 nucleotides read TGTGCCAGCAGCTTGGCCGGGTTGAGAGAGACCCAGTACTTC. It yields the protein CASSLAGLRETQYF.

This clone was picked up a small number of times. Its ends do not fully match the called genes, so a read error is possible. This rearrangement joins TRBV7-9 to TRBJ1-2; D not resolved. This CDR3 is 10 amino acids long. From germline, CDR1 is SEHNR and CDR2 FQNEAQ (reference sequence). CDR3 in amino acids: CASSHPPWGF. For the CDR3, the DNA is TGTGCCAGCAGTCACCCCCCGTGGGGCTTC.